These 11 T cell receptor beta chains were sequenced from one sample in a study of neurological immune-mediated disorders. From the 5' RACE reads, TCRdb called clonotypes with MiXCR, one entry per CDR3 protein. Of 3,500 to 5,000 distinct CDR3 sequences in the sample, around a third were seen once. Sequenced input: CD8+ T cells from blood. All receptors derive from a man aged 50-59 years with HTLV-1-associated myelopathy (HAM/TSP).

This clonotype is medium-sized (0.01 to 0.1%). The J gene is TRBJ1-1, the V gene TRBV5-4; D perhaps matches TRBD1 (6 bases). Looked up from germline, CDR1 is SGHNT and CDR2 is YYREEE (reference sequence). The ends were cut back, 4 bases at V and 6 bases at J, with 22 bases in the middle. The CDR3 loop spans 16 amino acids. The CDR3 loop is CASSTEEQGWEAEAFF. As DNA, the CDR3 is TGTGCCAGCAGCACCGAAGAACAGGGATGGGAGGCTGAAGCTTTCTTT.

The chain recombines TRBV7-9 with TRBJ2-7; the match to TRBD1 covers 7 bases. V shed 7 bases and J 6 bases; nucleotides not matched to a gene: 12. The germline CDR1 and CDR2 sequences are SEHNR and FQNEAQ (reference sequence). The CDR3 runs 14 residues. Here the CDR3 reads CASTTGQDSGEQYF. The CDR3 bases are TGTGCCAGCACCACCGGACAGGATTCGGGCGAGCAGTACTTC.

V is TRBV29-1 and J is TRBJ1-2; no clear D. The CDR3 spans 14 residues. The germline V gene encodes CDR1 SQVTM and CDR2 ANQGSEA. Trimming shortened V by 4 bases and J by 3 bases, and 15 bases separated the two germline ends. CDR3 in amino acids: CSVVAKGRDYGYTF. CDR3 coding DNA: TGCAGCGTTGTAGCTAAAGGACGGGACTATGGCTACACCTTC.

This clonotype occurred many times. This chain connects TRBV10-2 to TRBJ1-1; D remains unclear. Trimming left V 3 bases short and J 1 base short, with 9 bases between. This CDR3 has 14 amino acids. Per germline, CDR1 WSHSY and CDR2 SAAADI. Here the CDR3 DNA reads TGCGCCAGCAGTGATCCCGGGCCGAACACTGAAGCTTTCTTT. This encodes CASSDPGPNTEAFF.

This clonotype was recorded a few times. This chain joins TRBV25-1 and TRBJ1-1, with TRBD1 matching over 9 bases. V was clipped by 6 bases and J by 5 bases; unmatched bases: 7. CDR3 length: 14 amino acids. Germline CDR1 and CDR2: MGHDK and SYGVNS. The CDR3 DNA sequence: TGTGCCAGCAGCCTGACCGGGACAGGGACTGAAGCTTTCTTT. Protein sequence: CASSLTGTGTEAFF.

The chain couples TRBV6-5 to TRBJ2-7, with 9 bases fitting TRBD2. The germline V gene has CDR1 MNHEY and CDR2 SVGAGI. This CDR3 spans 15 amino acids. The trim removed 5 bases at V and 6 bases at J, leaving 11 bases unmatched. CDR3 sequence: CASSSGLAGSGEQYF. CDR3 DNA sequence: TGTGCCAGCAGTAGCGGGCTAGCGGGATCCGGCGAGCAGTACTTC.

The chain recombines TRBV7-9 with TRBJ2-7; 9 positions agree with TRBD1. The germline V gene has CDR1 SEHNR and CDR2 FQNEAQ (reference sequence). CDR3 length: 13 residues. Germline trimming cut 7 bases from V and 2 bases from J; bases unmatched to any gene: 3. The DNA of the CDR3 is TGTGCCAGCATCGGGGACAGGGCCTACGAGCAGTACTTC. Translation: CASIGDRAYEQYF.

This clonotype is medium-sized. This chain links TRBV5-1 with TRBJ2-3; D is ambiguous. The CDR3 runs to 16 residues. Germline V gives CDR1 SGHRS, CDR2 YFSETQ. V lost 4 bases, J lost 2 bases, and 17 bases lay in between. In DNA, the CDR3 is TGCGCCAGCAGCGATCCCGTGCAGATCTCCACAGATACGCAGTATTTT. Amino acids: CASSDPVQISTDTQYF.

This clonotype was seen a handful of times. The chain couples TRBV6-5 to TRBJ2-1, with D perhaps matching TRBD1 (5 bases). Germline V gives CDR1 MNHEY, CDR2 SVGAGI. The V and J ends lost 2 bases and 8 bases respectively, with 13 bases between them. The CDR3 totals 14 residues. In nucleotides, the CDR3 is TGTGCCAGCAGTTACAGGCAGGGATCAGATGAGCAGTTCTTC. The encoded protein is CASSYRQGSDEQFF.

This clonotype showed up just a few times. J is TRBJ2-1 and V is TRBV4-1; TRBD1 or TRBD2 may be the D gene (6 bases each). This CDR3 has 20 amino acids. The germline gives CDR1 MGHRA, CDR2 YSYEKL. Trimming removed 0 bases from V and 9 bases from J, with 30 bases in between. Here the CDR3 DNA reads TGCGCCAGCAGCCAAGACCTCGACGGACTGGCCTTAGGGGGGTCCTTTGAGCAGTTCTTC. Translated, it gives CASSQDLDGLALGGSFEQFF.

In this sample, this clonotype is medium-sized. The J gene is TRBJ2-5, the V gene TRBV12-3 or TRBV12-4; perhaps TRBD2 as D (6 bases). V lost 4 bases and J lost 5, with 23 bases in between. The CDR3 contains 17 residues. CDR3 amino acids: CASSSEKFRGLWETQYF. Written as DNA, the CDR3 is TGTGCCAGCAGTTCCGAAAAGTTTAGGGGACTGTGGGAGACCCAGTACTTC.